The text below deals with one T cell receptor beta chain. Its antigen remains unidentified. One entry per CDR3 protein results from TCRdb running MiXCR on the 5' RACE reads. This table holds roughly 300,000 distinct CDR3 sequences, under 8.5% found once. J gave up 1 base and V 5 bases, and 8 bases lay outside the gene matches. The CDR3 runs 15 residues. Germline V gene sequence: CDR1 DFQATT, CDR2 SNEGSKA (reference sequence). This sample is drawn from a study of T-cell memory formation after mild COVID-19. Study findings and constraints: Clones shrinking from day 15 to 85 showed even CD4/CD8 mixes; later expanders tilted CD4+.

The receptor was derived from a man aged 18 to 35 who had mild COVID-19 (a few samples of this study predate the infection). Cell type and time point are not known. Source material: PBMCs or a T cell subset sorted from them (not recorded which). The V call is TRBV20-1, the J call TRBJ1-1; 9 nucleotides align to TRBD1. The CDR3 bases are TGCAGTGCTGCCCCCCCGGACAGGGGGAACACTGAAGCTTTCTTT. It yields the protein CSAAPPDRGNTEAFF.